Listed here are 8 T cell receptor beta chains from one sample, sequenced in a study of cytotoxic CD8 clonotypes in ibrutinib-treated CLL. Method: immunoSEQ multiplex PCR; TCRdb's copy keeps in-frame clones and lacks some. This sample carries under 200,000 clones, about 84% of them seen once, and the ten largest clones take over 4.5%. Sequencing used PBMCs, obtained after 24 months of ibrutinib treatment. Source of these receptors: a human donor with chronic lymphocytic leukemia.

V usage is TRBV25-1 and J usage is TRBJ2-5, with 12 positions matching TRBD2. Germline loops: CDR1 MGHDK, CDR2 SYGVNS. CDR3 length equals 15 residues. J was trimmed by 2 bases and V by 3 bases; bases with no gene match: 1. CDR3 nucleotide sequence: TGTGCCAGCAGTGAGCTAGCGGGGGGGCAAGAGACCCAGTACTTC. Translated, it gives CASSELAGGQETQYF.

This chain uses TRBV18 with TRBJ2-7; 8 bases line up with TRBD2. The ends lost 0 bases at V and 2 bases at J; junction bases unmatched: 3. CDR3 length: 15 amino acids. CDR1 is KGHSH, CDR2 LQKENI, per germline. Here the CDR3 reads CASSPPSGRTYEQYF. The CDR3 bases are TGTGCCAGCTCACCACCCAGCGGGAGAACCTACGAGCAGTACTTC.

The chain joins TRBV7-3 to TRBJ2-6; unclear D gene. Germline V CDR1 and CDR2: SGHTA, FQGTGA. The CDR3 spans 18 residues. Trimming took 4 bases from V and 0 from J, leaving 16 bases between them. The DNA of the CDR3 is TGTGCCAGCAGCTGGGCCCCCCCCAGCAGCTCTGGGGCCAACGTCCTGACTTTC. It codes for CASSWAPPSSSGANVLTF.

This clone has only one observation. The chain carries TRBV28 and TRBJ2-3, with 7 bases identical to TRBD1. V was clipped by 6 bases and J by 6 bases; unmatched bases: 3. The CDR3 has 12 amino acids. Germline-derived CDR1 and CDR2 are MDHEN and SYDVKM. The CDR3 region is CASRTGFDTQYF. DNA for the CDR3: TGTGCCAGCAGGACAGGGTTCGATACGCAGTATTTT.

The chain employs TRBV7-8 and TRBJ1-5; D ambiguous. This CDR3 contains 18 residues. V lost 1 base and J lost 5, with 21 bases in between. CDR1 is SGHVS, CDR2 FQNEAQ, per germline. DNA for the CDR3: TGTGCCAGCAGCTTAGAGAGGGAGGGCTATATAGCCGATCAGCCCCAGCATTTT. Translation: CASSLEREGYIADQPQHF.

This chain links TRBV7-9 with TRBJ1-5; tentatively, D is TRBD1 (5 bases). Trimming took 5 bases from V and 5 from J, leaving 10 bases between them. This CDR3 has 13 amino acids. Germline V gene sequence: CDR1 SEHNR, CDR2 FQNEAQ (reference sequence). The CDR3 DNA follows: TGTGCCAGCAGCCCCCTGGGGGATCAGCCCCAGCATTTT. Encoded protein: CASSPLGDQPQHF. The variable domain in full, with the rest retrieved from reference TRBV7-9 and TRBJ1-5, is DTGVSQNPRHKITKRGQNVTFRCDPISEHNRLYWYRQTLGQGPEFLTYFQNEAQLEKSRLLSDRFSAERPKGSFSTLEIQRTEQGDSAMYLCASSPLGDQPQHFGDGTRLSIL.

The chain is built from TRBV6-1 and TRBJ2-5; TRBD1 agrees at 8 bases. The CDR3 spans 12 residues. Germline lookup yields CDR1 MNHNS and CDR2 SASEGT. V dropped 6 bases and J dropped 10; count of bases not matched to a gene: 7. The CDR3 loop reads CASSLTGELQYF. CDR3 DNA: TGTGCCAGCAGCTTGACAGGGGAACTCCAGTACTTC.

V and J are TRBV7-9 and TRBJ1-1; D uncertain. V dropped 4 bases and J dropped 5 bases, with 17 bases sitting between them. CDR3 length equals 15 residues. Germline CDR1 reads SEHNR; CDR2 reads FQNEAQ (reference sequence). The DNA of the CDR3 is TGTGCCAGCAGCTCCTCGGGCGCCCGGACTACTGAAGCTTTCTTT. Residues: CASSSSGARTTEAFF.